This T cell receptor (beta chain) came from a study of radiation and T cells in renal cell carcinoma. V dropped 3 bases and J dropped 1 base, with 10 bases sitting between them. This CDR3 spans 14 amino acids. From germline, CDR1 is SGHRS and CDR2 YFSETQ. The assay was immunoSEQ multiplex PCR, and TCRdb's table has in-frame clones only and misses some. The data show roughly 14,000 clones, with 50% to 60% seen just once and about 11% held by the top ten. Treatment meaning: treatment-naive control, cytoreductive nephrectomy. V is TRBV5-1 and J is TRBJ1-1; maybe TRBD1 (6 bases). The source was tumor tissue, collected from a patient whose treatment was nephrectomy without radiotherapy. This receptor was obtained from a man in his fifties with renal cell carcinoma. The CDR3 region has the DNA TGCGCCAGCAGCTCGGACAGCCGGAACACTGAAGCTTTCTTT. Encoded protein: CASSSDSRNTEAFF.